The next 30 T cell receptor beta chains were all read from a single sample in a study of OX40 agonist ivuxolimab in advanced cancers. TCRdb keeps only in-frame clones here, not all; method: immunoSEQ multiplex PCR. Counted here are approximately 68,000 clones, more than 70% occurring once; the ten biggest clones make up around 0.8%. The specimen was CD4+ or CD8+ T cells sorted from blood, collected in a trial of the OX40 agonist ivuxolimab. These TCRs come from an adult with an advanced solid tumor such as melanoma, head and neck, liver or kidney cancer.

The V gene is TRBV5-1, the J gene TRBJ2-2, with 7 bases aligning to TRBD1. The V gene end was trimmed by 4 bases and the J gene end by 7 bases; junction bases not matched to a gene: 13. Germline CDR1 reads SGHRS; CDR2 reads YFSETQ. This CDR3 is 16 amino acids long. The CDR3 reads CASSPFVTGNFGELFF. The CDR3 DNA reads TGCGCCAGCAGCCCCTTTGTGACAGGGAATTTCGGGGAGCTGTTTTTT.

Here the CDR3 DNA reads TGCAGCGTGCGTATCGGGACAGCCTACGAGCAGTACTTC. Protein sequence: CSVRIGTAYEQYF. This rearrangement joins TRBV29-1 to TRBJ2-7, with 7 positions matching TRBD1. The germline gives CDR1 SQVTM, CDR2 ANQGSEA. This CDR3 spans 13 amino acids. J gave up 2 bases and V 6 bases, and 7 bases lay outside the gene matches.

The rearrangement joins TRBV9 to TRBJ1-6; D might be TRBD1 (6 bases). Looked up from germline, CDR1 is SGDLS and CDR2 is YYNGEE. This CDR3 is 14 amino acids long. The germline V and J ends were trimmed by 4 bases and 6 bases, with 11 bases remaining between them. The CDR3 nucleotides read TGTGCCAGCAGCCTCGGGGGCGGTAATTCACCCCTCCACTTT. Its translation is CASSLGGGNSPLHF.

The CDR3 region is CASSVAGRGLNEQYF. CDR3 DNA: TGTGCCAGCAGCGTAGCTGGACGGGGTTTAAACGAGCAGTACTTC. The V call is TRBV9, the J call TRBJ2-5, with a possible D match to TRBD2 (5 bases). The DNA end is more similar to TRBJ2-7, so the J call may be wrong. The CDR3 is 15 amino acids. Germline V lookup: CDR1 SGDLS, CDR2 YYNGEE.

Only one count was recorded for this clone. V and J are TRBV4-2 and TRBJ2-1; D is unclear. V was trimmed by 1 base and J by 8 bases, leaving 12 bases between them. The germline V gene encodes CDR1 LGHNA and CDR2 YNFKEQ. The CDR3 covers 14 residues. The CDR3 nucleotides read TGTGCCAGCAGCCAAGGGTTGGAGTACGATGAGCAGTTCTTC. This gives the protein CASSQGLEYDEQFF.

V is TRBV5-1 and J is TRBJ2-6, with 8 nucleotides matching TRBD2. Germline-derived CDR1 and CDR2 are SGHRS and YFSETQ. The CDR3 length is 17 residues. The trim removed 0 bases at V and 4 bases at J, leaving 6 bases unmatched. The CDR3 region is CASSLEAGAGGANVLTF. DNA for the CDR3: TGCGCCAGCAGCTTGGAAGCGGGGGCGGGCGGGGCCAACGTCCTGACTTTC.

This sequence joins TRBV5-1 and TRBJ2-7; possible D gene TRBD1, 6 bases. The CDR3 sequence is 14 residues long. The V gene's germline CDR1 is SGHRS and CDR2 YFSETQ. Trimming took off 4 bases at V and 2 bases at J, with 13 bases between the two ends. The CDR3 sequence: CASSVMDRAYEQYF. CDR3 DNA: TGCGCCAGCAGCGTCATGGACAGAGCCTACGAGCAGTACTTC. The full variable domain, completed using reference TRBV5-1 and TRBJ2-7, is KAGVTQTPRYLIKTRGQQVTLSCSPISGHRSVSWYQQTPGQGLQFLFEYFSETQRNKGNFPGRFSGRQFSNSRSEMNVSTLELGDSALYLCASSVMDRAYEQYFGPGTRLTVT.

J is TRBJ2-1 and V is TRBV27; the match to TRBD1 covers 9 bases. The CDR3 consists of 15 residues. CDR1 is MNHEY and CDR2 is SMNVEV in the germline V gene (reference sequence). The V gene end was trimmed by 3 bases and the J gene end by 8 bases; junction bases not matched to a gene: 8. The CDR3 loop reads CASSFPGQGTHEQFF. Here the CDR3 DNA reads TGTGCCAGCAGTTTCCCGGGACAGGGTACCCATGAGCAGTTCTTC.

The V gene is TRBV10-1, the J gene TRBJ1-1; TRBD1 agrees at 9 bases. Germline V lookup: CDR1 WNHNN, CDR2 SYGVQD (reference sequence). The CDR3 is 14 amino acids. The J segment lost 3 bases and the V segment lost 6 bases, leaving 5 bases of the junction unmatched. In DNA form, the CDR3 reads TGCGCCAGCAGCCAGGGACAGGGCTACACTGAAGCTTTCTTT. It specifies CASSQGQGYTEAFF.

The V and J genes are TRBV5-8 and TRBJ2-1; a weak D match, TRBD2 (6 bases). Per the germline V gene, CDR1 is SGHTS and CDR2 is YDEGEE. The CDR3 is made up of 15 amino acids. Trimming took off 4 bases at V and 4 bases at J, with 15 bases between the two ends. In DNA form, the CDR3 reads TGTGCCAGCAGCCCACGGGAGATTGGGTACAATGAGCAGTTCTTC. This gives the protein CASSPREIGYNEQFF.

The chain is built from TRBV28 and TRBJ1-4; D possibly corresponds to TRBD1 (6 bases). Per the germline V gene, CDR1 is MDHEN and CDR2 is SYDVKM. Deletions cut 5 bases from V and 13 bases from J, with 14 bases between. The CDR3 covers 12 residues. The CDR3 protein is CASSQGGYRLFF. As DNA, the CDR3 is TGTGCCAGCAGTCAAGGGGGATATAGACTGTTTTTT.

The chain joins TRBV27 to TRBJ1-2; possible D gene TRBD1, 6 bases. The germline V gene has CDR1 MNHEY and CDR2 SMNVEV (reference sequence). The CDR3 loop spans 12 amino acids. V lost 4 bases and J 5 bases, leaving 8 bases between the germline ends. This CDR3 reads CASSSQGYGYTF. In DNA form, the CDR3 reads TGTGCCAGCAGTTCGCAGGGGTATGGCTACACCTTC.

V gene TRBV29-1 combines with J gene TRBJ1-5; unclear D gene. Trimming took 4 bases from V and 2 from J, leaving 9 bases between them. The germline CDR1 and CDR2 sequences are SQVTM and ANQGSEA. The CDR3 is made up of 13 amino acids. CDR3 nucleotide sequence: TGCAGCGTTGCGGGTGGGGGCAATCAGCCCCAGCATTTT. Residues: CSVAGGGNQPQHF.

This chain links TRBV30 with TRBJ2-5; D may be TRBD2 (6 bases). CDR1 is GTSNPN and CDR2 is SVGIG in the germline V gene (reference sequence). Between the trimmed V and J ends, which lost 4 bases and 9 bases, there was a span of 27 bases. The CDR3 covers 16 residues. The DNA of the CDR3 is TGTGCCTGGACCCCTATGCGTCGAGCGGGCCAAGGTTCCCAGTACTTC. Protein: CAWTPMRRAGQGSQYF.

CDR3 sequence: CASSVRFNTIYF. The CDR3 DNA is TGTGCCAGCAGCGTCCGATTCAACACCATATATTTT. The chain employs TRBV5-5 and TRBJ1-3; D is undetermined. The length of the CDR3 is 12 residues. Deletions cut 4 bases from V and 7 bases from J, with 9 bases between. Germline V CDR1 and CDR2: SGHKS, YYEKEE (reference sequence).

V usage is TRBV5-5 and J usage is TRBJ1-2; no clear D. The CDR3 covers 12 residues. Trimming cost V 0 bases and J 8 bases, with 8 bases left between them. From germline, CDR1 is SGHKS and CDR2 YYEKEE (reference sequence). The CDR3 coding sequence is TGTGCCAGCAGCTTGGACGAAGGAGGCTACACCTTC. It specifies CASSLDEGGYTF.

This clone was observed a few times. The chain recombines TRBV10-1 with TRBJ2-6; D gene uncertain. Germline CDR1 is WNHNN and CDR2 is SYGVQD (reference sequence). The V gene lost 4 bases and the J gene lost 4 bases, with 11 bases spanning the gap. This CDR3 region has 15 residues. The CDR3 bases are TGCGCCAGCAGTGGCGGCGGTCCCGGGGCCAACGTCCTGACTTTC. Translating it yields CASSGGGPGANVLTF.

V gene TRBV2 combines with J gene TRBJ2-3; 11 bases match TRBD1. Germline V gene lookup returns CDR1 SNHLY and CDR2 FYNNEI. Unmatched junction bases numbered 7, after V lost 11 bases and J lost 3 bases. This CDR3 spans 14 amino acids. The DNA for the CDR3 is TGTGCCGTCCCCGGGACAGGGGGAACAGATACGCAGTATTTT. Encoded protein: CAVPGTGGTDTQYF.

This clone was seen only a few times. The chain joins TRBV6-6 to TRBJ2-7; 8 nucleotides line up with TRBD1. There are 14 residues in the CDR3. Germline CDR1 reads MNHNY; CDR2 reads SVGAGI (reference sequence). The V and J ends lost 10 bases and 0 bases, in that order; junction bases with no gene match: 8. The CDR3, as DNA: TGTGCCACCGCAGGGGGCGCTTACTCCTACGAGCAGTACTTC. This codes for CATAGGAYSYEQYF.

This chain connects TRBV10-2 to TRBJ2-1; 10 bases line up with TRBD2. This CDR3 has 14 amino acids. Trimming took 6 bases from V and 9 from J; bases not matched to a gene: 8. Germline CDR1 and CDR2: WSHSY and SAAADI. The CDR3 spells CASRDRAGGPEQFF. The CDR3 coding sequence is TGCGCCAGCAGGGATCGAGCGGGGGGGCCTGAGCAGTTCTTC.

V is TRBV15 and J is TRBJ2-3; D is unresolved. V shed 0 bases and J shed 5 bases, with 3 bases lying between them. The CDR3 sequence is 12 residues long. CDR1 and CDR2 from the germline V gene are LNHNV and YYDKDF (reference sequence). This CDR3 is CATSRDEDTQYF. In DNA, the CDR3 is TGTGCCACCAGCAGAGATGAAGATACGCAGTATTTT. The full variable domain, rest sourced from reference TRBV15 and TRBJ2-3, is DAMVIQNPRYQVTQFGKPVTLSCSQTLNHNVMYWYQQKSSQAPKLLFHYYDKDFNNEADTPDNFQSRRPNTSFCFLDIRSPGLGDTAMYLCATSRDEDTQYFGPGTRLTVL.

J is TRBJ1-3 and V is TRBV5-3; D ambiguous. TRBV5-3 falls under the ORF class, with uncertain function. Trimming stripped 4 bases from V and 0 bases from J, with 11 bases between. There are 15 residues in the CDR3. Written as DNA, the CDR3 is TGTGCCAGAAGCCGGAGACCGACCTCTGGAAACACCATATATTTT. Protein: CARSRRPTSGNTIYF.

V is TRBV6-5 and J is TRBJ1-1, with 7 nucleotides matching TRBD1. V lost 2 bases to trimming and J lost 4 bases; unmatched junction nucleotides: 4. Germline V lookup: CDR1 MNHEY, CDR2 SVGAGI. The CDR3 is 14 residues long. The CDR3 sequence: CASSYDQGGTEAFF. The CDR3 DNA is TGTGCCAGCAGTTACGACCAGGGGGGCACTGAAGCTTTCTTT.

This CDR3 reads CASSQEEASGRIILYEQYF. CDR3 nucleotides: TGCGCCAGCAGCCAAGAAGAAGCTAGCGGGAGGATTATCCTCTACGAGCAGTACTTC. The genes are TRBV4-1 and TRBJ2-5; 11 nucleotides match TRBD2. Judging by the DNA end, TRBJ2-7 fits better; the J call may be wrong. The CDR3 sequence is 19 residues long. Looked up from germline, CDR1 is MGHRA and CDR2 is YSYEKL.

The chain joins TRBV5-6 to TRBJ1-1, with D possibly being TRBD1 (5 bases). Germline-derived CDR1 and CDR2 are SGHDT and YYEEEE. The CDR3 loop spans 15 amino acids. V lost 4 bases to trimming and J lost 1 base, with 14 bases between them. The CDR3 is CASSEWGRGNTEAFF. The CDR3, as DNA: TGTGCCAGCAGCGAGTGGGGTAGGGGGAACACTGAAGCTTTCTTT. Looking up the rest from reference TRBV5-6 and TRBJ1-1 gives the full variable domain: DAGVTQSPTHLIKTRGQQVTLRCSPKSGHDTVSWYQQALGQGPQFIFQYYEEEERQRGNFPDRFSGHQFPNYSSELNVNALLLGDSALYLCASSEWGRGNTEAFFGQGTRLTVV.

J is TRBJ2-7 and V is TRBV2; 8 positions agree with TRBD2. Trimming took 2 bases from V and 5 from J; bases not matched to a gene: 8. The CDR3 contains 15 residues. Germline-derived CDR1 and CDR2 are SNHLY and FYNNEI. The CDR3 coding sequence is TGTGCCAGCAGTGAACCACAGCGGGGGACTCACGAGCAGTACTTC. It encodes CASSEPQRGTHEQYF.

The chain joins TRBV11-2 to TRBJ2-1; D ambiguous. V gave up 4 bases and J gave up 2 bases, with 9 bases separating them. CDR3 length: 14 amino acids. Per germline, CDR1 SGHAT and CDR2 FQNNGV. DNA of the CDR3: TGTGCCAGCAGCTCCGGACGGACCTACAATGAGCAGTTCTTC. It specifies CASSSGRTYNEQFF.

The rearrangement links TRBV11-2 to TRBJ2-7; D is ambiguous. V shed 6 bases and J shed 0 bases, with 15 bases lying between them. The CDR3 contains 15 residues. Germline CDR1 is SGHAT and CDR2 is FQNNGV. CDR3 coding DNA: TGTGCCAGCAGAAGGTTAATTGGTAACTCCTACGAGCAGTACTTC. Amino acid sequence: CASRRLIGNSYEQYF.

This clone was seen just once. V gene TRBV5-6 combines with J gene TRBJ2-7; D might be TRBD1 (5 bases). V shed 2 bases and J shed 2 bases, with 14 bases lying between them. The CDR3 is 15 residues long. Germline values: CDR1 SGHDT, CDR2 YYEEEE. The CDR3, as DNA: TGTGCCAGCAGCTTTAGGGGTAGTAGCCCCTACGAGCAGTACTTC. Its protein product is CASSFRGSSPYEQYF.

V gene TRBV4-1 combines with J gene TRBJ2-6; a possible D gene is TRBD2 (6 bases). CDR1 is MGHRA, CDR2 YSYEKL, per germline. The length of the CDR3 is 16 residues. Trimming shortened V by 1 base and J by 2 bases, and 9 bases separated the two germline ends. The CDR3 loop reads CASSQVGGAGANVLTF. The CDR3 coding sequence is TGCGCCAGCAGCCAAGTAGGAGGGGCTGGGGCCAACGTCCTGACTTTC.